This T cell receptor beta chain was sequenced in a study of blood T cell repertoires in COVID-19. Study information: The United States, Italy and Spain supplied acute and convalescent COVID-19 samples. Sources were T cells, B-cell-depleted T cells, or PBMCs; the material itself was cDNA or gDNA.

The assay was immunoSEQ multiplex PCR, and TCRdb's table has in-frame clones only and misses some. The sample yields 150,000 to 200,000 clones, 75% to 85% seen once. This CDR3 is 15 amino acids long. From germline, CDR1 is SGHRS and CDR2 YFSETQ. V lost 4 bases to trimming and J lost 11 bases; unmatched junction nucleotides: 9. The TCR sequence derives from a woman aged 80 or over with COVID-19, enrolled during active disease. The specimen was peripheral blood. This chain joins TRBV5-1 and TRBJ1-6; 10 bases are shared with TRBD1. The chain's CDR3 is CASSLGTGDSPPLHF. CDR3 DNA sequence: TGCGCCAGCAGCCTAGGGACAGGGGATAGTCCACCCCTCCACTTT. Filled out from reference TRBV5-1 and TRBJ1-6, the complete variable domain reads KAGVTQTPRYLIKTRGQQVTLSCSPISGHRSVSWYQQTPGQGLQFLFEYFSETQRNKGNFPGRFSGRQFSNSRSEMNVSTLELGDSALYLCASSLGTGDSPPLHFGNGTRLTVT.